This T cell receptor beta chain was found in a study of T-cell memory formation after mild COVID-19 (dated by TCRdb to 2020 to 2022). Some background on the complete study: Most TCR sequence clusters were specific to one of the two donors. In a couple of donors, T-cell clones that expanded and contracted after mild COVID-19 were followed by sequencing TCRalpha and TCRbeta repertoires longitudinally. The cohort comprised two young, previously healthy adult volunteers, one female and one male.

Details on this clonotype: Its antigen target is currently unknown. No qualities accompany the bases; no much larger clone lies one base away.

The germline V and J ends show losses of 3 bases and 6 bases respectively, and no gene match explains 6 bases of the junction. From the cysteine through the phenylalanine, the CDR3 covers 15 amino acids. Of the read, only the CDR3 DNA is kept; its 45 bases are in frame from base 1. CDR1 is given as MGHRA and CDR2 as YSYEKL, both from the germline V gene. PBMCs were isolated by Ficoll-Paque density gradient centrifugation. General study outcomes and caveats: The second-wave clones that peaked on day 37 were not confirmed to be SARS-CoV-2 specific. Contracting CD4+ clones appeared mostly in the CM and EM memory subsets, whereas CD8+ clones were enriched in EMRA. Only a couple of mild cases were covered by the study, and larger cohorts that include severe cases with pre-infection samples were considered necessary. Balanced CD4/CD8 phenotypes were observed for clones contracting from day 15 to 85, whereas a bias towards CD4+ was observed for a second wave of clones expanding from day 15 to 37. Some responding clones were detected in pre-infection memory, which suggested that pre-existing cross-reactive memory T cells had joined the SARS-CoV-2 response.

Sequenced on an Illumina NovaSeq 6000. TCRalpha and TCRbeta cDNA libraries were constructed by 5'RACE with constant-segment primers, with sample barcodes and unique molecular identifiers being introduced. RNA was extracted from every sample with Trizol reagent. Libraries were amplified in two PCR steps, with a second sample barcode and Illumina TruSeq adapters added in the second step. Libraries were sequenced on an Illumina NovaSeq with 2 x 150 bp paired-end reads. Per the source publication's procedure: The reads were demultiplexed and collapsed into UMI-guided consensus sequences using migec v1.2.7. With mixcr v2.1.11, UMI consensuses were aligned to TRA and TRB V and J templates and assembled into clonotypes. Clonotypes were classified as expanded or contracted when called significant by both edgeR and NoisET, with noise models trained on biological replicates. edgeR calls used a false discovery rate-adjusted p below 0.01 and a log2 fold-change threshold of 1. PCA with hierarchical clustering of max-normalized trajectories of the 1000 most abundant clonotypes was used as exploratory dynamics analysis. The CD4 or CD8 phenotype of responding clones was assigned using the separately sequenced CD4+ and CD8+ repertoires. TCRdb reprocessed the public reads (quality trimming at Q25 with fastp, clone calling with MiXCR) and kept in-frame beta chains. Rows with a matching CDR3 protein are joined into one entry that keeps the most common DNA and genes. TCRdb, rather than the study authors, made the V and J calls. The sample table records about 600,000 distinct CDR3 sequences; roughly 22% of these occur just once. Roughly 8.3% of the sample is taken by the ten largest.

The chain is assembled from TRBV4-1 and TRBJ2-2; TRBD1 fits 8 bases in the junction. This clonotype was sampled from an adult woman who had mild COVID-19 (a few samples of this study predate the infection). The sample titles of this study are shuffled in the database, so cell type and time point are left out; the donor was told from shared clones. Sequencing used PBMCs or a T cell subset sorted from them (not recorded which). The DNA sequence is TGCGCCAGCAGCCAGACAGGGGCGGGCGCCGGGGAGCTGTTTTTT. It translates as CASSQTGAGAGELFF.